Presented here are 18 T cell receptor beta chains from one specimen sequenced in a study of T cells after yellow fever vaccination. From the 5' RACE reads, TCRdb called clonotypes with MiXCR, one entry per CDR3 protein. This sample yields 250,000 to 300,000 distinct CDR3 sequences, of which around 5.3% are seen a single time; less than 3.5% belongs to the top ten. The input for sequencing was CD4+ T cells sorted from PBMCs, taken on the day of the yellow fever booster vaccination. All receptors come from a man aged 18 to 30 who received the YFV17D yellow fever vaccine.

The chain joins TRBV5-1 to TRBJ1-1; the D gene is possibly TRBD1 (6 bases). Trimming removed 1 base from V and 5 bases from J, with 12 bases in between. The CDR3 length is 14 residues. Germline CDR1 SGHRS, CDR2 YFSETQ. The CDR3 DNA is TGCGCCAGCAGCTTGATGGACAGTAGGACTGAAGCTTTCTTT. This translates into CASSLMDSRTEAFF. Full variable domain (outside the CDR3, taken from reference TRBV5-1 and TRBJ1-1): KAGVTQTPRYLIKTRGQQVTLSCSPISGHRSVSWYQQTPGQGLQFLFEYFSETQRNKGNFPGRFSGRQFSNSRSEMNVSTLELGDSALYLCASSLMDSRTEAFFGQGTRLTVV.

This clonotype was counted ten times or more. The chain joins TRBV12-3 or TRBV12-4 to TRBJ2-4; D gene unclear. The CDR3 runs 13 residues. Trimming pared 1 base from V and 8 bases from J, leaving 9 bases between. The CDR3 DNA reads as TGTGCCAGCAGTTTAGAAACCCGGCACATTCAGTACTTC. This codes for CASSLETRHIQYF.

This clonotype was counted a few times. The gene calls are TRBV4-3 and TRBJ2-2; D is possibly TRBD2 (6 bases). The V and J ends lost 7 bases and 5 bases respectively, with 17 bases between them. The CDR3 consists of 15 residues. Germline loops: CDR1 LGHNA, CDR2 YSLEER. The CDR3 here is CASIGRGGVTGELFF. DNA of the CDR3: TGCGCCAGCATAGGGCGGGGTGGGGTTACCGGGGAGCTGTTTTTT.

The chain's CDR3 is CASSQRGPNTGELFF. The CDR3, as DNA: TGTGCCAGCAGCCAACGGGGGCCTAACACCGGGGAGCTGTTTTTT. This rearrangement joins TRBV7-2 to TRBJ2-2; the D call may be TRBD1 or TRBD2 (6 bases each). V dropped 5 bases and J dropped 2 bases, with 12 bases sitting between them. This CDR3 spans 15 amino acids. Germline CDR1 and CDR2: SGHTA and FQGNSA.

This rearrangement joins TRBV30 to TRBJ2-7, with D possibly TRBD2 on 5 matching bases. The CDR3 loop spans 12 amino acids. Trimming shortened V by 0 bases and J by 4 bases, and 7 bases separated the two germline ends. Looked up from germline, CDR1 is GTSNPN and CDR2 is SVGIG (reference sequence). This CDR3 is CAWSVTGYEQYF. In DNA form, the CDR3 reads TGTGCCTGGAGTGTGACGGGGTACGAGCAGTACTTC.

This clonotype has a handful of counts. The gene calls are TRBV3-1 and TRBJ1-1; TRBD1 might be the D (6 bases). Germline CDR1 LGHDT, CDR2 YNNKEL (reference sequence). V was pared by 4 bases and J by 4 bases, with 13 bases between. This CDR3 contains 14 residues. CDR3 protein: CASSPAGAPTEAFF. Written as DNA, the CDR3 is TGTGCCAGCAGCCCGGCGGGGGCCCCCACTGAAGCTTTCTTT.

This clonotype was found many times. This chain links TRBV10-3 with TRBJ2-3, with no clear D. CDR3 length equals 11 residues. Germline V CDR1 and CDR2: ENHRY, SYGVKD. With 4 bases removed from V and 7 bases from J, the gap between germline ends came to 6 bases. For the CDR3, the DNA is TGTGCCATCAGTGGCCGCCATACGCAGTATTTT. It translates to CAISGRHTQYF.

This clonotype was counted only a few times. This chain uses TRBV10-3 with TRBJ2-3; 7 nucleotides align to TRBD2. V lost 6 bases and J lost 0; bases outside the gene matches: 21. Germline CDR1 ENHRY, CDR2 SYGVKD. The CDR3 extends over 20 amino acids. Here the CDR3 DNA reads TGTGCCATCAGAGAATTCGCGGGAGAAGCGGTCTCAGTGAGCACAGATACGCAGTATTTT. Residues: CAIREFAGEAVSVSTDTQYF.

The chain joins TRBV7-2 to TRBJ2-5; 7 bases map to TRBD1. The CDR3 covers 14 residues. J gave up 5 bases and V 6 bases, and 9 bases lay outside the gene matches. Germline V CDR1 and CDR2: SGHTA, FQGNSA. The CDR3 region is CASSLATGLETQYF. The CDR3 DNA reads TGTGCCAGCAGTTTGGCGACAGGGTTGGAGACCCAGTACTTC. Using reference TRBV7-2 and TRBJ2-5 for the parts outside the CDR3, the full variable domain is GAGVSQSPSNKVTEKGKDVELRCDPISGHTALYWYRQSLGQGLEFLIYFQGNSAPDKSGLPSDRFSAERTGGSVSTLTIQRTQQEDSAVYLCASSLATGLETQYFGPGTRLLVL.

Comments on this clonotype: Mismatch with germline at one junction end may stem from a read error. The V gene is TRBV6-5, the J gene TRBJ2-6; no clear D. The V gene's germline CDR1 is MNHEY and CDR2 SVGAGI. The CDR3 is 18 amino acids. CDR3 DNA: TGTACCAGCACCCGAAAGCACTTTGGACGGGCTGGGGCCAACGTCCTGACTTTC. Its translation is CTSTRKHFGRAGANVLTF.

This clonotype turned up a few times. The chain is built from TRBV20-1 and TRBJ2-7; 13 bases match TRBD2. The germline V gene has CDR1 DFQATT and CDR2 SNEGSKA (reference sequence). CDR3 length: 18 amino acids. The V segment lost 5 bases and the J segment 2 bases; nucleotides outside the gene matches: 15. The CDR3 sequence is CSALRGLTGLAGPYEQYF. The CDR3 DNA reads as TGCAGTGCTCTCCGCGGGTTGACGGGACTAGCGGGGCCCTACGAGCAGTACTTC.

DNA of the CDR3: TGCGCCAGCAGGGACAGGCCCGGGACAGGGAATGAAAAACTGTTTTTT. The encoded protein is CASRDRPGTGNEKLFF. The gene calls are TRBV5-1 and TRBJ1-4; 9 bases are shared with TRBD1. This CDR3 region has 16 residues. The germline V gene encodes CDR1 SGHRS and CDR2 YFSETQ. J was trimmed by 5 bases and V by 5 bases; bases with no gene match: 10.

The genes are TRBV4-3 and TRBJ2-7, with 9 bases that match TRBD2. The CDR3 covers 16 residues. Germline CDR1 and CDR2: LGHNA and YSLEER. V shed 0 bases, J shed 2 bases, and the junction held 5 bases outside the gene matches. The CDR3 is CASSQDQGGGAYEQYF. As DNA, the CDR3 is TGCGCCAGCAGCCAAGACCAGGGCGGGGGGGCCTACGAGCAGTACTTC.

This clonotype was seen a handful of times. This rearrangement joins TRBV12-3 or TRBV12-4 to TRBJ1-3; no clear D. V dropped 4 bases and J dropped 4 bases, with 11 bases sitting between them. The length of the CDR3 is 14 residues. The chain's CDR3 is CASSYGIAGNTIYF. For the CDR3, the DNA is TGTGCCAGCAGTTACGGGATTGCGGGAAACACCATATATTTT.

This clonotype was detected many times. V is TRBV4-3 and J is TRBJ2-3; TRBD2 agrees at 8 bases. The CDR3 covers 16 residues. V was pared by 4 bases and J by 0 bases, with 6 bases of the junction left unmatched. The V gene's germline CDR1 is LGHNA and CDR2 YSLEER. This CDR3 reads CASSLRSGASTDTQYF. The CDR3 DNA sequence: TGCGCCAGCAGCCTTCGTAGCGGGGCTAGCACAGATACGCAGTATTTT.

The genes are TRBV24-1 and TRBJ2-3; 8 positions match TRBD1. CDR1 and CDR2 from the germline V gene are KGHDR and SFDVKD. CDR3 length equals 15 residues. J was trimmed by 5 bases and V by 2 bases; bases with no gene match: 5. The DNA of the CDR3 is TGTGCCACCAGTGATTCCCAGGGGGCCAGAGATACGCAGTATTTT. It is translated as CATSDSQGARDTQYF.

Ten or more counts support this clonotype. This chain uses TRBV6-2 or TRBV6-3 with TRBJ2-7; 7 positions match TRBD1. Trimming at V came to 2 bases and at J to 2 bases, leaving 9 bases not matched to a gene. CDR1 and CDR2 from the germline V gene are MNHEY and SVGEGT. This CDR3 comprises 16 residues. In nucleotides, the CDR3 is TGTGCCAGCAGTTACGCGACCCTGGGACAGACCTACGAGCAGTACGTC. Translation: CASSYATLGQTYEQYV.

This clonotype was counted many times. The genes are TRBV2 and TRBJ1-1, with D possibly being TRBD1 (5 bases). The V end was cut by 1 base, the J end by 2 bases, with 8 bases between. CDR1 and CDR2 from the germline V gene are SNHLY and FYNNEI. The CDR3 is made up of 14 amino acids. The CDR3 region has the DNA TGTGCCAGCAGTGAAGGGGGCTTTAACACTGAAGCTTTCTTT. Protein: CASSEGGFNTEAFF.